Following are 10 T cell receptor beta chains from one sample sequenced in a study of regulatory T cells in long-lasting Graves disease. Both iRepertoire HTBI primers and Arm-PCR of CDR3 regions were used to build the TCR beta libraries. TCRdb passed the multiplex PCR reads through MiXCR, listing each CDR3 protein once. The table records roughly 300,000 distinct CDR3 sequences, about 19% of them present only once. Regarding time point: persistent/refractory GD, antithyroid drugs over 5 years with positive TRAb. From RNA extracted from PBMCs, the TCR library was made. The starting material was peripheral blood mononuclear cells (PBMCs), obtained when the disease was refractory, from a patient treated with antithyroid drugs. These receptors came from a female donor with Graves disease.

This clonotype was found a few times. This sequence joins TRBV10-2 and TRBJ2-7, with TRBD2 matching over 8 bases. Trimming removed 7 bases from V and 4 bases from J; junction bases left unmatched: 9. The germline V gene encodes CDR1 WSHSY and CDR2 SAAADI. This CDR3 region has 14 residues. The DNA for the CDR3 is TGCGCCAGCACCGATCTAGCGGGCGGATACGAGCAGTACTTC. This sequence encodes CASTDLAGGYEQYF.

The rearrangement links TRBV15 to TRBJ1-5; D not resolved. There are 13 residues in the CDR3. With 6 bases removed from V and 7 bases from J, the gap between germline ends came to 13 bases. The V gene's germline CDR1 is LNHNV and CDR2 YYDKDF (reference sequence). In DNA form, the CDR3 reads TGTGCCACCAGTCCGCCGCTGGGGCAGCCCCAGCATTTT. Protein sequence: CATSPPLGQPQHF.

The rearrangement joins TRBV9 to TRBJ1-3, with D possibly TRBD1 on 6 matching bases. Germline CDR1 and CDR2: SGDLS and YYNGEE. CDR3 length equals 18 residues. The germline V and J ends were trimmed by 0 bases and 2 bases, with 18 bases remaining between them. CDR3 loop: CASSVAPPTGITGNTIYF. DNA of the CDR3: TGTGCCAGCAGCGTAGCTCCACCGACAGGAATCACTGGAAACACCATATATTTT.

This chain joins TRBV2 and TRBJ2-2, with unresolved D. The germline V gene encodes CDR1 SNHLY and CDR2 FYNNEI. This CDR3 is 13 amino acids long. Trimming cost V 7 bases and J 6 bases, with 12 bases left between them. The CDR3 nucleotides are TGTGCCAGCACCACAAGGCGCCCCGGGGAGCTGTTTTTT. It translates to CASTTRRPGELFF.

This clonotype has ten or more counts. This chain links TRBV28 with TRBJ2-7; D perhaps matches TRBD1 (5 bases). Germline assignment: CDR1 MDHEN and CDR2 SYDVKM. V was trimmed by 6 bases and J by 1 base, leaving 10 bases between them. The CDR3 is 13 amino acids. CDR3 loop: CASRSRQSYEQYF. CDR3 DNA: TGTGCCAGCAGGTCCAGACAGTCCTACGAGCAGTACTTC.

J is TRBJ1-2 and V is TRBV29-1; no reliable D call. The CDR3 runs 12 residues. The V and J ends lost 1 base and 4 bases respectively, with 7 bases between them. From germline, CDR1 is SQVTM and CDR2 ANQGSEA. Written as DNA, the CDR3 is TGCAGCGTTGAAGTCCTGTTCTATGGCTACACCTTC. Its protein is CSVEVLFYGYTF.

This clonotype was seen repeatedly, ten times or more. The chain combines TRBV5-1 with TRBJ2-4, with D unresolved. CDR1 is SGHRS and CDR2 is YFSETQ in the germline V gene. Between the trimmed V and J ends, which lost 0 bases and 8 bases, there was a span of 9 bases. This CDR3 has 13 amino acids. The CDR3 region has the DNA TGCGCCAGCAGCTTGGGCCTAGGAGACATTCAGTACTTC. It translates to CASSLGLGDIQYF.

Ten or more counts support this clonotype. The V gene is TRBV20-1, the J gene TRBJ1-2; tentatively, D is TRBD1 (5 bases). This CDR3 contains 14 residues. With 0 bases removed from V and 3 bases from J, the gap between germline ends came to 11 bases. CDR1 is DFQATT and CDR2 is SNEGSKA in the germline V gene (reference sequence). The CDR3 sequence: CSARDLPRDYGYTF. In DNA form, the CDR3 reads TGCAGTGCTAGAGATCTCCCCAGGGACTATGGCTACACCTTC.

In its sample, this clonotype is medium-sized (0.01 to 0.1%). The V gene is TRBV6-5, the J gene TRBJ2-7; 8 bases align to TRBD1. The length of the CDR3 is 11 residues. Trimming at V came to 2 bases and at J to 13 bases, leaving 4 bases not matched to a gene. Germline V CDR1 and CDR2: MNHEY, SVGAGI. Here the CDR3 reads CASSYGTGLYF. As DNA, the CDR3 is TGTGCCAGCAGTTACGGGACAGGACTTTACTTC.

V gene TRBV20-1 combines with J gene TRBJ2-7; maybe TRBD1 (6 bases). The last part of the DNA fits TRBJ2-4 better; the J call may be wrong. Germline values: CDR1 DFQATT, CDR2 SNEGSKA (reference sequence). The length of the CDR3 is 11 residues. The DNA of the CDR3 is TGCAGTGCCAGGGGTTTGGACATTCAGTACTTC. Protein: CSARGLDIQYF.